This TCR beta chain was recorded in a study of regulatory T cells in long-lasting Graves disease. Both iRepertoire HTBI primers and Arm-PCR of CDR3 regions were used to build the TCR beta libraries. TCRdb independently ran MiXCR on the multiplex PCR reads; one entry per CDR3 protein. The table includes over 500,000 distinct CDR3 sequences, 15% to 20% detected once. Time point: newly diagnosed GD, antithyroid drugs for less than 3 months. PBMC RNA served as the TCR library source. American Thyroid Association guidelines served as the basis for diagnosing Graves' disease. This sample also appeared in a second study, on T cells in Graves' hyperthyroidism and ophthalmopathy. From that study: In the first-round RT-PCR of the TCR CDR3, the HTBI primer set was used. Most thyroid clonotypes expanded above 0.001 were also detected in blood.

This specimen consisted of peripheral blood mononuclear cells (PBMCs), obtained at new diagnosis, from a patient treated with antithyroid drugs. The clonotype was recovered from a man aged 18 to 30 with Graves disease.

CDR3 DNA: TGTGCCACCAGCAGAGATGGAACCAGCTATGGCTACACCTTC. This gives the protein CATSRDGTSYGYTF. The chain couples TRBV15 to TRBJ1-2; D unclear. Germline CDR1 reads LNHNV; CDR2 reads YYDKDF (reference sequence). This CDR3 is built from 14 residues. V was shortened by 0 bases and J by 4 bases, with 9 bases between the two germline ends.